Following are 8 T cell receptor beta chains from one sample sequenced in a study of T cell repertoires in cytomegalovirus infection. TCRdb used MiXCR to reprocess the reads, holding one entry per CDR3 protein. Of 100,000 to 150,000 distinct CDR3 sequences listed, 24% are singletons. These TCRs are of unknown antigen specificity. The sample was PBMCs, sequenced either directly or after in vitro stimulation (not recorded which). Source of these receptors: a human donor in good health (CMV status not recorded). Some clones in this sample may be carry-over from other donors' samples.

J is TRBJ2-3 and V is TRBV4-2, with 8 positions matching TRBD2. In germline, CDR1 is LGHNA, CDR2 YNFKEQ. This CDR3 contains 15 residues. V trimming: 0 bases; J trimming: 3 bases; junction bases outside the gene matches: 2. As DNA, the CDR3 is TGTGCCAGCAGCCAAGATCCTAGCGGGACAGATACGCAGTATTTT. As protein: CASSQDPSGTDTQYF.

This clonotype was detected ten times or more. V usage is TRBV7-3 and J usage is TRBJ2-1; tentatively, D is TRBD2 (6 bases). V was shortened by 3 bases and J by 8 bases, with 11 bases between the two germline ends. Germline CDR1 and CDR2: SGHTA and FQGTGA. There are 13 residues in the CDR3. In DNA form, the CDR3 reads TGTGCCAGCAGCTTTAATGGGGAGGATGAGCAGTTCTTC. As protein: CASSFNGEDEQFF.

This clonotype turned up a few times. This CDR3 reads CASSLAGSPSSYGYTF. The CDR3 nucleotides are TGTGCCAGCAGCTTAGCAGGCAGTCCTAGCTCCTATGGCTACACCTTC. V is TRBV7-2 and J is TRBJ1-2; D gene unclear. This CDR3 is 16 amino acids long. V was pared by 0 bases and J by 4 bases, with 15 bases between. Germline CDR1 is SGHTA and CDR2 is FQGNSA.

This clonotype was counted many times. The V and J genes are TRBV7-8 and TRBJ1-2; no clear D gene. The germline gives CDR1 SGHVS, CDR2 FQNEAQ. This CDR3 contains 12 residues. The V and J ends lost 5 bases and 8 bases respectively, with 12 bases between them. The CDR3 coding sequence is TGTGCCAGCAGCAGGGATTTAGGGGGCTACACCTTC. Translated: CASSRDLGGYTF.

This clonotype was seen a few times. The rearrangement uses TRBV28 and TRBJ2-1, with 12 bases matching TRBD2. V lost 6 bases, J lost 6 bases, and 9 bases stayed unmatched. CDR1 is MDHEN and CDR2 is SYDVKM in the germline V gene. The CDR3 contains 16 residues. The CDR3 nucleotides read TGTGCCAGCAGCGATCTAGCGGGAGGGAGGATCAATGAGCAGTTCTTC. It encodes CASSDLAGGRINEQFF.

This clonotype was observed many times. The chain is built from TRBV7-2 and TRBJ1-1; D gene uncertain. The CDR3 is 15 residues long. Germline assignment: CDR1 SGHTA and CDR2 FQGNSA. V gave up 2 bases and J gave up 7 bases, with 17 bases separating them. The CDR3 loop reads CASSLIEWYKHEAFF. CDR3 bases: TGTGCCAGCAGCTTAATCGAATGGTATAAACATGAAGCTTTCTTT.

This clonotype was seen more than once but under ten times. This chain uses TRBV28 with TRBJ2-1, with D perhaps TRBD2 (6 bases). The V and J ends lost 1 base and 3 bases respectively, with 16 bases between them. Germline CDR1 and CDR2: MDHEN and SYDVKM. CDR3 length: 17 residues. CDR3 region: CASSLFGTGALYNEQFF. CDR3 coding DNA: TGTGCCAGCAGTTTATTCGGGACGGGAGCCCTCTACAATGAGCAGTTCTTC.

This clonotype showed up many times. The rearrangement links TRBV7-2 to TRBJ2-7, with D possibly matching TRBD2 (6 bases). Germline V CDR1 and CDR2: SGHTA, FQGNSA. V dropped 3 bases and J dropped 3 bases, with 21 bases sitting between them. The CDR3 runs 17 residues. DNA for the CDR3: TGTGCCAGCAGCTTGGGAGGAGGCGGAACTAGGGACTACGAGCAGTACTTC. Translated, it gives CASSLGGGGTRDYEQYF.